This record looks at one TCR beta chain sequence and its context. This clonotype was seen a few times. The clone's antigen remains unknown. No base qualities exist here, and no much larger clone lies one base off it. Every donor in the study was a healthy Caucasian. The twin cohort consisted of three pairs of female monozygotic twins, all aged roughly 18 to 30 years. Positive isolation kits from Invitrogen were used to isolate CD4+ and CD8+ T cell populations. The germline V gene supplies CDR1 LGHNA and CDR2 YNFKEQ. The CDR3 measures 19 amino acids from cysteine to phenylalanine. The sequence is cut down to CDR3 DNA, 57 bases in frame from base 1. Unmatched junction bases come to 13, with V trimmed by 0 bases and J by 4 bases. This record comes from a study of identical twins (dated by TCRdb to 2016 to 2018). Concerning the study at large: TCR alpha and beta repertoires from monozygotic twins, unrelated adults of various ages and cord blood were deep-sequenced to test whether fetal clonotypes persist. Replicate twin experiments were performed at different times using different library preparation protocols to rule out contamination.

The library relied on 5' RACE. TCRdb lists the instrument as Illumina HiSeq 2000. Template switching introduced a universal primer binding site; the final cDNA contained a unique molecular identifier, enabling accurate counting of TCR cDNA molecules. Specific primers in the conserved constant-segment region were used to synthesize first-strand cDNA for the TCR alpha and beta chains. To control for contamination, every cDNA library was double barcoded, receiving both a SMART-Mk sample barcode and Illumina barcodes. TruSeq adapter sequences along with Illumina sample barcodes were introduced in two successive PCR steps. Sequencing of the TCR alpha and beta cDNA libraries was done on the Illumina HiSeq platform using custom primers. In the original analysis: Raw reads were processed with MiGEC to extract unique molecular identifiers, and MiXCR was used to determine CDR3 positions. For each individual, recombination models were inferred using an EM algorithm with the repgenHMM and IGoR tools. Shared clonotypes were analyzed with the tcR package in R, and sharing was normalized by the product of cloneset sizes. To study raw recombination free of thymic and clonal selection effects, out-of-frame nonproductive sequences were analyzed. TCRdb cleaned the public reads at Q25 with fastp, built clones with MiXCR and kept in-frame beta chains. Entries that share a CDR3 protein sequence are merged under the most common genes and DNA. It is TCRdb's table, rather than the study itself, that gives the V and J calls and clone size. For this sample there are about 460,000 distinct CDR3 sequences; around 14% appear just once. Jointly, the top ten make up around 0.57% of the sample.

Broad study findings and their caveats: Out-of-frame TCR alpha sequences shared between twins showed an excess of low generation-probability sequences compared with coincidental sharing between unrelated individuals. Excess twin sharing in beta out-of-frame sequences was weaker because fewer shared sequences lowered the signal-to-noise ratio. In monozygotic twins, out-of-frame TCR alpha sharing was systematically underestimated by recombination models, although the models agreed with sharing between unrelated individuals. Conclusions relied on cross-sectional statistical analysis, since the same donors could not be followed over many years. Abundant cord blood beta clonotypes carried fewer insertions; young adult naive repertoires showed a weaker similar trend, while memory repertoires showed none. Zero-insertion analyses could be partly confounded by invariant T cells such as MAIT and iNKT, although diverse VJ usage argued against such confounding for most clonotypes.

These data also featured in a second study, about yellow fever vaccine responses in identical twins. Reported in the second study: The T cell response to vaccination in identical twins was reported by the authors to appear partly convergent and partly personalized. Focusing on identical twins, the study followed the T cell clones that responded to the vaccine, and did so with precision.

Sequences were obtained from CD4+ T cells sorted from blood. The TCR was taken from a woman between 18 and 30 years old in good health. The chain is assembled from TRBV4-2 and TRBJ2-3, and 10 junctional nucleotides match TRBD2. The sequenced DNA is TGTGCCAGCAGCCAAGATATTGCGAGCGGGAGGGCCTTCCCAGATACGCAGTATTTT. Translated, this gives CASSQDIASGRAFPDTQYF.